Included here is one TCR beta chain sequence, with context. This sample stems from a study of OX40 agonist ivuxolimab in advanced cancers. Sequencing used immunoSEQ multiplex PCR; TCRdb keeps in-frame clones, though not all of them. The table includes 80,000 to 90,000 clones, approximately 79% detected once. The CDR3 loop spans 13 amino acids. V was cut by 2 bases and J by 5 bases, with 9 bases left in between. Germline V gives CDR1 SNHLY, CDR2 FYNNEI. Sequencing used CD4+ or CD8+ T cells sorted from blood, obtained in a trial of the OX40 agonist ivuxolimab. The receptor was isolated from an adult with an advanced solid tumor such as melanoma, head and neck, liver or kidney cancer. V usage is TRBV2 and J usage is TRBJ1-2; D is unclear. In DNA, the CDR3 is TGTGCCAGCAGTGAAAACCCCCCTTATGGCTACACCTTC. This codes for CASSENPPYGYTF.